This section outlines one T cell receptor beta chain sequence together with its context. It has no known antigen specificity. Per-base quality was not reported, and no clone a single base away is much larger than it. In total, roughly 670 healthy bone marrow donors made up the cohort. All cohort members were sampled while nominally healthy, although unrecorded immune exposures were likely present. The donor was CMV seropositive and belonged to the group of 250 to 300 seropositive cohort members. A peripheral blood sample was collected from each donor, and TCR beta sequencing was performed on peripheral blood mononuclear cells. The Qiagen DNeasy Blood Extraction Kit was used to extract genomic DNA from the blood cell samples. The data were taken from a study of cytomegalovirus exposure and HLA in healthy donors (dated by TCRdb to the late 2010s). For context, the study as a whole: In an earlier analysis of under 750 of the donors, under 300 Gb of sequence data and 90 million to 130 million unique TCR beta sequences from 180 million or so T cells were reported. An early release that covered some 630 HLA-typed donors contained 250 to 350 gigabases of sequencing data and 80 million or so unique TCR sequences. Of the 398 genotyped donors, 75% to 85% were placed in the genetic ancestry cluster associated with self-reported Caucasian donors. The study combined high-throughput TCR immunosequencing, statistical association of individual TCRs with disease status, and machine learning to predict cytomegalovirus infection status. Besides the first cohort of more than 650 subjects, a separate validation cohort made up of roughly 120 different subjects was used. In a later genetic analysis, genome-wide SNP genotypes for about 60% of the 666 donors were used, and that subset was treated as a discovery cohort. Among about 360 genotyped donors of the cohort, an average of roughly 240,000 unique TCR beta nucleotide sequences were sequenced per donor, roughly 18% of them non-productive. A later analysis re-analyzed previously published TCR beta repertoires from about 730 donors and added high-resolution HLA genotyping to study TCR occurrence patterns. Typing coverage differed by locus: A, B, C, DRB1 and DQB1 were typed in roughly 629-640 donors, DQA1 in roughly 500, DPA1 in 606, and DPB1 in 472. To decide whether each TCR beta V gene segment behaved as functional or pseudogenic, an earlier analysis of approximately 600 of the donors relied on high-throughput TCR beta sequencing. The study used immunosequencing to profile the T cell repertoires of 670 or so subjects and linked those repertoires to cytomegalovirus serostatus. In the later analysis, no new phenotypic data were used to find candidate immune exposures; instead, reliance was placed on TCR beta sequences and their occurrence across donors. Every discovery cohort repertoire had been produced on one sequencing platform. HLA typing included class I and class II loci at four-digit resolution. The aim of the study was to test whether cataloging public T cell receptors could identify signatures of past pathogen exposure. Roughly 5 DR-DQ haplotypes were handled as single units for association and clustering, since linkage in the cohort was strong. Alongside the repertoire data, information on donor age, sex, ethnicity and CMV serostatus was compiled.

Libraries were built with the immunoSEQ multiplex PCR assay. For the multiplex PCR, a mixture combining 60 forward primers for TCR Vbeta segments and 13 reverse primers for TCR Jbeta segments was used. The CDR3 region of rearranged TCR beta genes was amplified from genomic DNA with a multiplex PCR assay. Amplified TCR beta libraries were sequenced as 87-base-pair reads on the Illumina HiSeq System. The paper's data handling went like this. A later analysis counted 65 million to 90 million unique TCR beta chains across the 550 to 700 repertoires, and around 9.9 million of these chains were shared by at least two donors. Raw reads were error-corrected and collapsed into unique sequences by a nearest-neighbor algorithm in which closely related sequences were merged to remove PCR and sequencing errors. To assign V, D and J gene segments, CDR3 sequences were aligned to IMGT reference sequences. For a sequence to be retained, a match of at least six nucleotides was required to both a V gene segment and a J gene segment. A rearrangement was called productive if the CDR3 had no stop codons and remained in frame with V and J, and every other rearrangement was called non-productive. CDR3 was defined according to IMGT convention as the region running from the second conserved V-encoded cysteine to the conserved J-encoded phenylalanine. The earlier analysis of about 590 of the donors excluded sequences that lacked an unambiguous match to a single V gene segment. In an earlier analysis of about 590 of the donors, a V segment was called functional when productive rearrangements were above 56.7%, and segregating when the standard deviation between donors exceeded 5%. To diagnose cytomegalovirus status from the catalog of TCR beta chain sequences, a statistical classification framework was built. A later analysis assigned V and J genes by comparing TCR nucleotide sequences with IMGT/GENE-DB human TR gene sequences. In a later analysis, CDR3 sequences and most-parsimonious VDJ recombination scenarios were assigned using the TCRdist pipeline. A later analysis defined each TCR beta chain by its CDR3 amino acid sequence plus V-gene family, and excluded reads lacking a unique V-gene family. As a way to deal with suspected cross-contamination and a sequencing artifact, a later analysis dropped nearly 600 nucleotide sequences that were highly shared and had low generation probability. A later analysis calculated a clonal expansion index for each public chain from normalized within-repertoire ranks of inferred template counts. A later analysis computed generation probabilities with a VDJ recombination model fitted to out-of-frame rearrangements, and checked the results against IGoR. In a later analysis, hypergeometric tests were used to score TCR-TCR, TCR-HLA and TCR-CMV co-occurrence, with a repertoire-size bias correction applied to TCR pairs. False discovery rates were estimated in a later analysis by permuting HLA or CMV assignments 20 times. In a later analysis, co-occurring TCRs were grouped using DBSCAN, and TCRdist sequence similarity was added for clustering within HLA-allele-positive subsets. Co-occurrence clustering excluded repertoires with fewer than 30,000 or more than 120,000 public chains, plus five with anomalous nucleotide sharing. In TCRdb, the immuneACCESS table is reduced to in-frame sequences with V and J assigned. These tables do not hold every clone; where another copy was compared, an unresolved V gene accounts for under half, and the others remain unexplained. From that table come the V and J calls and clone size; the DNA was used to work out D and trimming. The sample table holds about 180,000 clones, of which 80% were seen once. In total, the top ten clones hold approximately 6.8% of the sample.

Trimming takes 1 base from V and 5 bases from J, and the germline ends sit 12 bases apart. CDR1 SQVTM and CDR2 ANQGSEA are derived from the germline V gene. The CDR3 sequence holds 14 residues, the cysteine and phenylalanine included. Only the CDR3 part of the read is kept: 42 bases, read in frame from the first base. What the work shows at the level of the full study, not this receptor alone: A group of highly shared sequence variants was considered likely to be a technical artifact of the sequencing pipeline. In a later analysis, 16,951 TCR beta sequences were associated with specific HLA alleles at a false discovery rate of 0.05. Three of the identified cytomegalovirus-associated TCR beta chains were confirmed in vitro to be specific for cytomegalovirus antigens. In the study, some 180 TCR beta chains were listed as associated with cytomegalovirus. In a later analysis, TCR association rates were found to vary across HLA loci, with the most associated TCRs seen for DRB1 alleles and the fewest for HLA-C alleles. Because counts were too low, seventeen rarely observed V segments, including chromosome 9 orphons, were excluded from the earlier analysis of several hundred of the donors. A further reported finding was that TCR beta sequences accurately predicted the HLA-A and HLA-B alleles for most subjects in the first cohort. An association between a missense DCLRE1C variant and V-gene and J-gene trimming of TCR beta chains was found in a later genetic analysis and replicated in an independent cohort. Linkage disequilibrium might explain the correlated functional status among segregating V segments, but an unknown experimental factor could not be excluded. In a later analysis, most CMV-associated TCR beta chains were found to appear HLA-restricted, with HLA associations seemingly driven largely by CMV exposure. CMV serostatus was the only immune exposure information available for the cohort. Several of the top co-occurrence clusters appeared to be linked to parvovirus B19, influenza, CMV and Epstein-Barr virus, according to a later analysis. Strong co-occurrence of HLA alleles, especially DR and DQ, made assigning TCR associations to individual alleles difficult. Some IMGT-functional V segments, including TRBV6-2 and TRBV6-3, could not be distinguished by the 87-base-pair reads and were therefore excluded. Across donors, most TCR sequences were observed very rarely, whereas some public TCRs were present in many individuals. Compared with the roughly 670-donor mean, donors in an Asian-associated ancestry cluster had fewer N-insertions in productive TCRs, according to a later genetic analysis. A later analysis found that HLA-associated TCR beta chains were more clonally expanded and had lower generation probabilities than equally common non-associated chains. In both the original and validation cohorts, the classifier was reported to diagnose cytomegalovirus status with high specificity and sensitivity. The cohort was sequenced for TCR beta chains only, and without alpha or paired-chain data the features that could be detected were limited. Because some donors lacked HLA typing at each locus, the association tests relied only on the typed subset. Sequencing depth was assumed to be roughly uniform across donors in the presence/absence analyses, though that assumption may not hold. In an earlier analysis of around 500 of the donors, most TCR beta V segments appeared in productive rearrangements about 87% or about 30% of the time, broadly matching IMGT annotations. The authors suggested that the approach could potentially be extended to other disease states and immunological phenotypes.

The TCR was taken from a man aged 25-45 years in good health and CMV-seropositive. The source material was PBMCs. The chain employs TRBV29-1 and TRBJ2-1, with the D gene not clear enough to name. The nucleotides are TGCAGCGTTGAAGTCTGGCGGCCCAACAATGAGCAGTTCTTC. It is translated as CSVEVWRPNNEQFF.